A selection of T cell receptor beta chains follows, all from one sample in a study of blood T cell repertoires in COVID-19. Clones were sequenced by immunoSEQ multiplex PCR, and TCRdb holds only the in-frame ones, with some missing. Of a few hundred thousand clones listed, about 87% were seen once; the top ten hold over 9.5%. Material: peripheral blood. All receptors derive from a woman in her twenties or thirties with COVID-19, enrolled during active disease. The CDR3 runs from the conserved cysteine through the conserved F or W. A D gene is named only where the DNA matches it firmly. A clone size is listed for some rows: how often the clone was seen (once, few, many), or a class if it is expanded.

clone_size j_call v_call d_call cdr3_aa cdr3_nt
NA TRBJ2-2 TRBV5-1 TRBD1 CASSLRTGDTGELFF TGCGCCAGCAGCTTGAGGACAGGGGACACCGGGGAGCTGTTTTTT
once TRBJ2-7 TRBV5-1 NA CASSLAGGIYEQYF TGCGCCAGCAGCTTGGCCGGCGGGATCTACGAGCAGTACTTC
NA TRBJ2-3 TRBV15 TRBD2 CATSIGLASTDTQYF TGTGCCACCAGCATAGGACTAGCGTCCACAGATACGCAGTATTTT
NA TRBJ2-7 TRBV28 NA CASSPWGGTYEQYF TGTGCCAGCAGCCCCTGGGGCGGGACGTACGAGCAGTACTTC
NA TRBJ2-1 TRBV3-1/TRBV3-2 NA CASSQDGGSEQFF TGTGCCAGCAGCCAAGACGGGGGATCTGAGCAGTTCTTC
NA TRBJ2-1 TRBV28 NA CASSFPPWTISATNYNEQFF TGTGCCAGCAGTTTCCCCCCCTGGACTATTAGCGCGACGAATTACAATGAGCAGTTCTTC
NA TRBJ1-1 TRBV4-1 TRBD1 CASSLGGTGAWAFF TGCGCCAGCAGCCTTGGTGGGACAGGGGCCTGGGCTTTCTTT
NA TRBJ1-3 TRBV7-2 NA CASSLGQASGNTIYF TGTGCCAGCAGCTTAGGCCAGGCGTCTGGAAACACCATATATTTT
NA TRBJ1-2 TRBV5-8 NA CASSLGDTNYGYTF TGTGCCAGCAGCTTAGGGGACACTAACTATGGCTACACCTTC
NA TRBJ1-1 TRBV11-2 NA CASSSIPLSTEAFF TGTGCCAGCAGCTCCATCCCTTTGAGCACTGAAGCTTTCTTT
NA TRBJ1-1 TRBV18 NA CASSPDKGLTEAFF TGTGCCAGCTCACCAGACAAGGGGTTAACTGAAGCTTTCTTT
NA TRBJ2-7 TRBV2 NA CASSEEGLGNEQYF TGTGCCAGCAGTGAAGAGGGGCTAGGGAACGAGCAGTACTTC
once TRBJ2-3 TRBV11-2 NA CASSLALQGSDTQYF TGTGCCAGCAGCTTAGCCCTACAGGGTTCAGATACGCAGTATTTT
NA TRBJ2-1 TRBV29-1 TRBD1 CSVETTGGPYNEQFF TGCAGCGTTGAGACAACAGGGGGACCCTACAATGAGCAGTTCTTC
NA TRBJ2-1 TRBV29-1 TRBD1 CSTPFRDRVDEQFF TGCAGCACCCCATTCCGGGACAGGGTTGATGAGCAGTTCTTC
NA TRBJ1-6 TRBV4-1 NA CASSPEGQPNSPLHF TGCGCCAGCAGCCCAGAAGGACAGCCTAATTCACCCCTCCACTTT
NA TRBJ2-2 TRBV4-1 NA CASSHLGRGNTGELFF TGCGCCAGCAGCCATTTAGGCAGGGGGAACACCGGGGAGCTGTTTTTT
once TRBJ1-5 TRBV20-1 NA CSASSDQPQHF TGCAGTGCTAGCTCAGATCAGCCCCAGCATTTT
NA TRBJ2-3 TRBV19 TRBD2 CASQRVAGSGTDTQYF TGTGCCAGTCAGCGAGTAGCGGGTTCTGGCACAGATACGCAGTATTTT
NA TRBJ2-4 TRBV27 TRBD2 CASSLRTGGYIQYF TGTGCCAGCAGTTTACGGACGGGGGGTTACATTCAGTACTTC
NA TRBJ2-7 TRBV7-9 TRBD1 CASSLRGTGSYEQYF TGTGCCAGCAGCCTCAGAGGGACAGGGTCCTACGAGCAGTACTTC
NA TRBJ2-3 TRBV14 TRBD2 CASSARLAGRDTQYF TGTGCCAGCAGCGCCAGACTAGCGGGAAGAGATACGCAGTATTTT
once TRBJ1-5 TRBV7-8 NA CASSLALGGNQPQHF TGTGCCAGCAGCTTAGCCCTCGGGGGGAATCAGCCCCAGCATTTT
NA TRBJ1-5 TRBV28 NA CASSPLIGGVVSNQPQHF TGTGCCAGCAGCCCACTTATAGGGGGGGTGGTTAGCAATCAGCCCCAGCATTTT
NA TRBJ2-1 TRBV15 TRBD1 CATSRGRDRVDNEQFF TGTGCCACCAGCAGAGGCAGGGACAGGGTGGACAATGAGCAGTTCTTC
once TRBJ2-1 TRBV6-5 NA CASSFRGAIYNEQFF TGTGCCAGCAGTTTCCGGGGAGCCATCTACAATGAGCAGTTCTTC
NA TRBJ2-4 TRBV30 TRBD1 CAWSYRDRQSF TGTGCCTGGAGTTACCGGGACAGGCAATCTTTC
NA TRBJ2-1 TRBV7-6 TRBD2 CASRTGTSEYNEQFF TGTGCCAGCAGAACCGGGACTAGCGAGTACAATGAGCAGTTCTTC
NA TRBJ1-5 TRBV19 NA CASSIWAPSNQPQHF TGTGCCAGTAGTATTTGGGCACCCAGCAATCAGCCCCAGCATTTT
NA TRBJ2-1 TRBV27 TRBD2 CASSPKREWNEQFF TGTGCCAGCAGTCCCAAGCGGGAGTGGAATGAGCAGTTCTTC
NA TRBJ1-4 TRBV7-2 TRBD1 CASSGRQGGGEKLFF TGTGCCAGCAGCGGCCGACAGGGTGGTGGTGAAAAACTGTTTTTT
NA TRBJ2-7 TRBV6-5 NA CASSYDSHYEQYF TGTGCCAGCAGTTACGACAGTCACTACGAGCAGTACTTC
NA TRBJ1-2 TRBV29-1 NA CSVDQGGYTF TGCAGCGTTGATCAGGGGGGCTACACCTTC
NA TRBJ2-5 TRBV19 TRBD2 CASSVTGTSGIETQYF TGTGCCAGTAGTGTGACCGGGACTAGCGGGATCGAGACCCAGTACTTC
NA TRBJ2-3 TRBV24-1 NA CATSAFETDTQYF TGTGCCACTAGCGCATTTGAAACAGATACGCAGTATTTT
once TRBJ2-5 TRBV29-1 NA CSVGISQETQYF TGCAGCGTTGGTATCAGCCAAGAGACCCAGTACTTC
NA TRBJ2-2 TRBV4-1 NA CASSHNSAANTGELFF TGCGCCAGCAGCCACAATAGCGCCGCGAACACCGGGGAGCTGTTTTTT
NA TRBJ2-1 TRBV19 NA CASSIDDSSYNEQFF TGTGCCAGTAGTATAGATGACAGCTCCTACAATGAGCAGTTCTTC
NA TRBJ2-1 TRBV28 NA CASSLWSRRSYNEQFF TGTGCCAGCAGTTTATGGAGCAGGCGTTCCTACAATGAGCAGTTCTTC
NA TRBJ2-3 TRBV7-3 NA CASSPVADTQYF TGTGCCAGCAGCCCCGTCGCAGATACGCAGTATTTT
NA TRBJ2-7 TRBV11-2 TRBD1 CASSLLGQGFYEQYF TGTGCCAGCAGCTTACTGGGACAGGGGTTCTACGAGCAGTACTTC
NA TRBJ2-2 TRBV30 NA CAWAERTVNTGELFF TGTGCCTGGGCAGAAAGGACAGTGAACACCGGGGAGCTGTTTTTT
NA TRBJ2-7 TRBV5-1 NA CASSRTVSEQYF TGCGCCAGCAGCCGGACTGTCTCCGAGCAGTACTTC
NA TRBJ2-2 TRBV13 TRBD2 CASSLRVLGGASAGELFF TGTGCCAGCAGCCTTAGGGTCCTCGGGGGGGCTAGCGCCGGGGAGCTGTTTTTT
NA TRBJ2-2 TRBV13 TRBD2 CASSFSGRNTGELFF TGTGCCAGCAGCTTTAGCGGGAGGAACACCGGGGAGCTGTTTTTT
NA TRBJ2-2 TRBV10-3 NA CAINRNRDGGELFF TGTGCCATCAATCGTAACAGGGACGGCGGGGAGCTGTTTTTT